The subject of this entry is one T cell receptor beta chain. Its antigen remains unknown. Sequenced by immunoSEQ multiplex PCR; TCRdb stores in-frame clones only, minus some. Of more than 90,000 clones listed, 70% to 90% are singletons. No infections or other immune events were documented during collection. V lost 5 bases, J lost 0 bases, and 10 bases stayed unmatched. Germline loops: CDR1 LNHDA, CDR2 SQIVND (reference sequence). The CDR3 consists of 18 residues. This specimen comes from a study of identifying expanded T cells in peripheral blood. Study-level findings and limits: Technical replicates showed 0.9 to 1.5 changed clones; about 2 weeks about 16; four weeks 19. Roughly two-week clone count variance significantly increased as total template count grew.

Sequencing input: blood. This TCR came from a person aged 18 to 70 in good health. This chain links TRBV19 with TRBJ1-4; 9 bases match TRBD1. The CDR3 DNA is TGTGCCAGTAGTCTAGTACAGGGGGCGTTTGCAACTAATGAAAAACTGTTTTTT. This codes for CASSLVQGAFATNEKLFF.